This entry features one TCR beta chain sequence. The antigen is not known. Germline loops: CDR1 SEHNR, CDR2 FQNEAQ (reference sequence). The CDR3 has 18 residues. Trimming at V came to 4 bases and at J to 2 bases, leaving 15 bases not matched to a gene. The data are from a study of T-cell memory formation after mild COVID-19. Each CDR3 protein gets one entry after TCRdb re-called the 5' RACE reads with MiXCR. The sample lists more than 450,000 distinct CDR3 sequences, roughly 18% seen once, with around 12% in the top ten. Broader study findings: Clones which contracted sat mainly in CM and EM if CD4+, and in EMRA if CD8+.

The chain couples TRBV7-9 to TRBJ1-1; 8 bases are shared with TRBD1. This clonotype was sampled from an adult woman who had mild COVID-19 (a few samples of this study predate the infection). Cell type and time point are not known. The sequencing input was PBMCs or a T cell subset sorted from them (not recorded which). The CDR3 is CASSSLGSGGRLNTEAFF. The CDR3 bases are TGTGCCAGCAGCTCTCTCGGGTCAGGGGGCCGACTAAACACTGAAGCTTTCTTT.